This TCR beta chain is from a study of blood T cell repertoires in COVID-19. Whole-study context: COVID-19 samples collected from the United States, Italy and Spain covered acute and convalescent phases. Nucleic acid was either cDNA or gDNA, and it came from T cells, B-cell-depleted T cells, or PBMCs.

There are 14 residues in the CDR3. The trim removed 4 bases at V and 7 bases at J, leaving 5 bases unmatched. CDR1 is LGHDT, CDR2 YNNKEL, per germline (reference sequence). In the source study's methods: Nucleated cell number was recorded as an estimate derived from reference gene primer amplification. Profiled with immunoSEQ multiplex PCR; TCRdb holds only in-frame clones, not every one. From that table come the V and J calls and clone size; the DNA was used to work out D and trimming. Of 150,000 or so clones listed, around 80% are singletons. The chain is built from TRBV3-1 (or the pseudogene TRBV3-2) and TRBJ1-2; 11 bases fit TRBD1. Material for sequencing was peripheral blood. The receptor was derived from a human donor with acute or convalescent COVID-19. The donor label of this sample is uncertain. CDR3 residues: CASSPGTGGSGYTF. As DNA, the CDR3 is TGTGCCAGCAGCCCCGGGACAGGGGGAAGTGGCTACACCTTC.